Sequencing of this T cell receptor beta chain was carried out in a study of T cells in Graves' hyperthyroidism and ophthalmopathy. The investigators amplified TCR beta CDR3 regions from RNA transcripts. The TCR CDR3 was amplified in a first-round RT-PCR using the HTBI primer set. MiXCR, applied by TCRdb to the multiplex PCR reads, yields one record per CDR3 protein. This table has about 610,000 distinct CDR3 sequences, roughly 15% appearing once. The sample consisted of blood. The receptor comes from a woman between 40 and 50 years old with Graves' ophthalmopathy.

CDR3 loop: CASSLMSGGNRNEQFF. DNA for the CDR3: TGTGCCAGCAGCTTAATGAGCGGGGGGAACCGGAATGAGCAGTTCTTC. This rearrangement joins TRBV7-3 to TRBJ2-1, with 9 bases lining up with TRBD2. Germline CDR1 is SGHTA and CDR2 is FQGTGA. CDR3 length: 16 residues. Trimming took 1 base from V and 7 from J; bases not matched to a gene: 8.